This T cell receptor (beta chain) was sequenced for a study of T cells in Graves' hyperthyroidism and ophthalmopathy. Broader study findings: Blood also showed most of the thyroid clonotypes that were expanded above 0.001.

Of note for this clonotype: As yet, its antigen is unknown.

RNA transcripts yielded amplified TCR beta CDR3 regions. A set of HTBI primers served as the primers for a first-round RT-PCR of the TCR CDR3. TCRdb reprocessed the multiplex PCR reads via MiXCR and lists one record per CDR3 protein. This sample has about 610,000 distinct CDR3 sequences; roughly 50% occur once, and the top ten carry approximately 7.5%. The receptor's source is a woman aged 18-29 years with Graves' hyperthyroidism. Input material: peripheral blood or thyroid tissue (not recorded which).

CDR3 residues: CASSLVGGFTDTQYF. Here the CDR3 DNA reads TGTGCCAGCAGCTTAGTCGGCGGATTCACAGATACGCAGTATTTT. J is TRBJ2-3 and V is TRBV7-2; D gene uncertain. The ends were cut back, 1 base at V and 2 bases at J, with 10 bases in the middle. Germline V gene lookup returns CDR1 SGHTA and CDR2 FQGNSA. There are 15 residues in the CDR3.